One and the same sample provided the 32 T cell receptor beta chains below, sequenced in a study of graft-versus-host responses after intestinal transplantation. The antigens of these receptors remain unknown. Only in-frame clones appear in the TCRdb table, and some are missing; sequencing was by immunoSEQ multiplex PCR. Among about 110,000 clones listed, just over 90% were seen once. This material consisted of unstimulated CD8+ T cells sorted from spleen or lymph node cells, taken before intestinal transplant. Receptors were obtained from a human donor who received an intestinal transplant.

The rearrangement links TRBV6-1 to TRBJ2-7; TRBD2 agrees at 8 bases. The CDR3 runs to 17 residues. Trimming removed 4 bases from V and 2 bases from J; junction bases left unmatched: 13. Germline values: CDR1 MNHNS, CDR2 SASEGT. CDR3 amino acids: CASSALADYPLAYEQYF. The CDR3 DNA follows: TGTGCCAGCAGTGCACTAGCGGACTACCCTCTTGCCTACGAGCAGTACTTC.

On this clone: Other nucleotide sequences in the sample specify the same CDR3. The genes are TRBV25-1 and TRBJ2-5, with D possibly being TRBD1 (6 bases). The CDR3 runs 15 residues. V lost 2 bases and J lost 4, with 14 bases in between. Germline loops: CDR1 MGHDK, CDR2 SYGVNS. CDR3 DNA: TGTGCCAGCAGTGAAAAACGCAGGGGCCCAGAGACCCAGTACTTC. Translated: CASSEKRRGPETQYF.

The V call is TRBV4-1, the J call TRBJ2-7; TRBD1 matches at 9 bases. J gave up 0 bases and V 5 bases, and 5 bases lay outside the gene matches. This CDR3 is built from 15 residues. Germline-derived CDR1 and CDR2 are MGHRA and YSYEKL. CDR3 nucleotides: TGCGCCAGCAGCTACCGGACAGGGGACTCCTACGAGCAGTACTTC. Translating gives CASSYRTGDSYEQYF.

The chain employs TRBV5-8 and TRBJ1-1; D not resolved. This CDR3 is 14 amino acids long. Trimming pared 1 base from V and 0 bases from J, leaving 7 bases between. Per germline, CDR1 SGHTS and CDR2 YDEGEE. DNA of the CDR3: TGTGCCAGCAGCTTGCGGGGTTTGAACACTGAAGCTTTCTTT. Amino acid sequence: CASSLRGLNTEAFF.

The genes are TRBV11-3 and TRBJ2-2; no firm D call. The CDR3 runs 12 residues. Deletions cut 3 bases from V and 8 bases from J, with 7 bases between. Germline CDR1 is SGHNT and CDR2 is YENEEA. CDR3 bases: TGTGCCAGCAGCTTGTTTGGTGGGGAGCTGTTTTTT. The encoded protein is CASSLFGGELFF.

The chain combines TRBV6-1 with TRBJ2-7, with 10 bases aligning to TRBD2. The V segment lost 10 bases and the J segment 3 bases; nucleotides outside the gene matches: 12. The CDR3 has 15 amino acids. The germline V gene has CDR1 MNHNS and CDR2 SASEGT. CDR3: CATHKAGGPDYEQYF. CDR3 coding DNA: TGTGCCACCCATAAAGCGGGAGGGCCGGACTACGAGCAGTACTTC.

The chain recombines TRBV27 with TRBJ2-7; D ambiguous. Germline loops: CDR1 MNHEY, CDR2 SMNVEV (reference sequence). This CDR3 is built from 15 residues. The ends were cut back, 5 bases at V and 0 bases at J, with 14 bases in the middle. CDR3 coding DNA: TGTGCCAGCAGTCCGATACAGCGAGCCTCCTACGAGCAGTACTTC. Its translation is CASSPIQRASYEQYF.

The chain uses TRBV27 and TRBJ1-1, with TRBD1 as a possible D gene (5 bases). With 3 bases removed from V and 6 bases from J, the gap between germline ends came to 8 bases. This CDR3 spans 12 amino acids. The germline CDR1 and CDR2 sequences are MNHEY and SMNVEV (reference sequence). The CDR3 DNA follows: TGTGCCAGCAGTTTTTGGGGGTCTGAAGCTTTCTTT. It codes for CASSFWGSEAFF.

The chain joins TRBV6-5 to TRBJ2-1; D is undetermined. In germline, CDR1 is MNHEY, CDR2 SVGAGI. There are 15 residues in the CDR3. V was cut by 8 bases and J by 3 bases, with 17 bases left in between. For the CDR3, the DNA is TGTGCCAGCCGGGTTGTGGGATCAGGCTACAATGAGCAGTTCTTC. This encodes CASRVVGSGYNEQFF.

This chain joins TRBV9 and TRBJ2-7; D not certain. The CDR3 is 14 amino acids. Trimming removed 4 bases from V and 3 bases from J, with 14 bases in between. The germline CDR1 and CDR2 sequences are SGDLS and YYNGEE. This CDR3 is CASSPRNRRYEQYF. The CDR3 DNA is TGTGCCAGCAGCCCCCGAAATAGACGCTACGAGCAGTACTTC. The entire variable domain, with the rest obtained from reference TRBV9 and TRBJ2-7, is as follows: DSGVTQTPKHLITATGQRVTLRCSPRSGDLSVYWYQQSLDQGLQFLIQYYNGEERAKGNILERFSAQQFPDLHSELNLSSLELGDSALYFCASSPRNRRYEQYFGPGTRLTVT.

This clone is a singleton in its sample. CDR3 protein: CASSISLGREAFF. The CDR3 bases are TGTGCCAGTAGTATCTCCTTGGGCCGTGAAGCTTTCTTT. The chain employs TRBV19 and TRBJ1-1; D unclear. This CDR3 contains 13 residues. CDR1 and CDR2 (germline): LNHDA, SQIVND (reference sequence). V was pared by 3 bases and J by 7 bases, with 12 bases between.

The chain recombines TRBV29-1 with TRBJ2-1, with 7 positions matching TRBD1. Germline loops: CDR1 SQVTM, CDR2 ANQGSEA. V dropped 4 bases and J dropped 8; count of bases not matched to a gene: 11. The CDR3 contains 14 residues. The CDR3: CSVVVGQYDHEQFF. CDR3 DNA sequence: TGCAGCGTTGTAGTGGGACAGTATGACCATGAGCAGTTCTTC.

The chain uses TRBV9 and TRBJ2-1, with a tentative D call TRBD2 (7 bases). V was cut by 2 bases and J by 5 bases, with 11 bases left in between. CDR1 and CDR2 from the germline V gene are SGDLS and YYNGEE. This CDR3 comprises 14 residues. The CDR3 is CASSVGGGNNEQFF. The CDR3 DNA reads TGTGCCAGCAGCGTCGGCGGGGGCAACAATGAGCAGTTCTTC.

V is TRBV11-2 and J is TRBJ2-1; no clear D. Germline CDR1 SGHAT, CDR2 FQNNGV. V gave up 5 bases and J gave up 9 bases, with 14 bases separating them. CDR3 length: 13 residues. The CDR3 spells CASSALLGPEQFF. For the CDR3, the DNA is TGTGCCAGCAGCGCATTGCTGGGCCCTGAGCAGTTCTTC.

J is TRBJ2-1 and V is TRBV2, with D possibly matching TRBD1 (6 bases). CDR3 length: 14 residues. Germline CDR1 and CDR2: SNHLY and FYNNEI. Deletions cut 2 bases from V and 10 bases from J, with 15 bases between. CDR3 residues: CASSERGQRDEQFF. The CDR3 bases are TGTGCCAGCAGTGAACGGGGACAAAGAGACGAGCAGTTCTTC.

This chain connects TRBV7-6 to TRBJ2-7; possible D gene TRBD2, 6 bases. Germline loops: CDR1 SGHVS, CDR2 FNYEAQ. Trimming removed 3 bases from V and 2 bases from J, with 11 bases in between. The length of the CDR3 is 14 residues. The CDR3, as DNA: TGTGCCAGCAGCTTGATAGCGGAAACCTACGAGCAGTACTTC. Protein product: CASSLIAETYEQYF.

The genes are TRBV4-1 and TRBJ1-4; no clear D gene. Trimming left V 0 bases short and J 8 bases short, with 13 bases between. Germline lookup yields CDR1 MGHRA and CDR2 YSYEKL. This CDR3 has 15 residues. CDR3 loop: CASSQDPGRWEKLFF. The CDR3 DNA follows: TGCGCCAGCAGCCAAGATCCGGGCCGGTGGGAAAAACTGTTTTTT.

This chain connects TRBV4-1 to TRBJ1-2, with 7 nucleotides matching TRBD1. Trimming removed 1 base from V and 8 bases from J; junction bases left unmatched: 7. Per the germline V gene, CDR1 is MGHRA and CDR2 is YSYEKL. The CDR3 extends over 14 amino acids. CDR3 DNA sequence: TGCGCCAGCAGCCAAGTTATGACAGGGTGGGGCTACACCTTC. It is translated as CASSQVMTGWGYTF.

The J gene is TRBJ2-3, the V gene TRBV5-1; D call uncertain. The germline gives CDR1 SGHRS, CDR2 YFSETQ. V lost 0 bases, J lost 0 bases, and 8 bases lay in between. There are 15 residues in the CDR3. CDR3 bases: TGCGCCAGCAGCTTGGCCTACCAGAGCACAGATACGCAGTATTTT. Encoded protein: CASSLAYQSTDTQYF.

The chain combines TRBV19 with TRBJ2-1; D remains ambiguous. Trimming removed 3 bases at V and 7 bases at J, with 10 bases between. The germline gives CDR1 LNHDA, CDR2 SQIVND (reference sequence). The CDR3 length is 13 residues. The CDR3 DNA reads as TGTGCCAGTAGTATCGCCAATGGTAATGAGCAGTTCTTC. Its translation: CASSIANGNEQFF.

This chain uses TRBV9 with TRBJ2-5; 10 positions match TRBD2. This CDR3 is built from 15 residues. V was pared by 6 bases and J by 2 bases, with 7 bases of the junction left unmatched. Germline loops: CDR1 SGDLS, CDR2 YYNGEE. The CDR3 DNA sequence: TGTGCCAGCACCCCAAGCGGGGGGGAGCAAGAGACCCAGTACTTC. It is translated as CASTPSGGEQETQYF.

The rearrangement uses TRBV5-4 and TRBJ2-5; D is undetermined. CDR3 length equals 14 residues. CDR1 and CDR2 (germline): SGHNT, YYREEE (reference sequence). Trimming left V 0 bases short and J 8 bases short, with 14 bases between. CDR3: CASSLASGLDTQYF. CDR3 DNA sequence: TGTGCCAGCAGCTTGGCCTCTGGATTGGATACCCAGTACTTC. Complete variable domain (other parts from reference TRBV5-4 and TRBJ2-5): ETGVTQSPTHLIKTRGQQVTLRCSSQSGHNTVSWYQQALGQGPQFIFQYYREEENGRGNFPPRFSGLQFPNYSSELNVNALELDDSALYLCASSLASGLDTQYFGPGTRLLVL.

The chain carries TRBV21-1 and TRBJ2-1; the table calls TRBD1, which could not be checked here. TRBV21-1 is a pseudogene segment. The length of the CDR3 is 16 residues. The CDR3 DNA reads TGTGCCAGCAGCAAAGACAGGGGGCGCGAAGGGAATGAGCAGTTCTTC. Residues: CASSKDRGREGNEQFF.

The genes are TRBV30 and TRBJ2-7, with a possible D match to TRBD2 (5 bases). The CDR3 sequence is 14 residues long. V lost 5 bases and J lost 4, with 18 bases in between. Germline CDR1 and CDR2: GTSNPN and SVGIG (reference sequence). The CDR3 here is CAWEGRSGPYEQYF. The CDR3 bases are TGTGCCTGGGAGGGCCGATCCGGGCCGTACGAGCAGTACTTC.

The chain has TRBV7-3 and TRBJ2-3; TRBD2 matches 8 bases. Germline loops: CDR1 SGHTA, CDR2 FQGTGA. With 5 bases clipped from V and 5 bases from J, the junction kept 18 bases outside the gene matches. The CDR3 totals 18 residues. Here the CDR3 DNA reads TGTGCCAGCAGCCCATCAGCGGGAGTAGGGCCCTCACAAGATACGCAGTATTTT. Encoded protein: CASSPSAGVGPSQDTQYF.

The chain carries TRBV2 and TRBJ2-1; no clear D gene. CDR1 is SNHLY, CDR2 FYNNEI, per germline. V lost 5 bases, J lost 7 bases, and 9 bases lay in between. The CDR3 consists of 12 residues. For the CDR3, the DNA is TGTGCCAGCAGTTCCCCTAATAATGAGCAGTTCTTC. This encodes CASSSPNNEQFF.

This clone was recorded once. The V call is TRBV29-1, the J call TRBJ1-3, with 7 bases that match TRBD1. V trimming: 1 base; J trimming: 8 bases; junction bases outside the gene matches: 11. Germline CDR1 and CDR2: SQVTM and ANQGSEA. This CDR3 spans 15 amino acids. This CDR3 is CSVEVVFDRADTIYF. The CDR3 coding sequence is TGCAGCGTTGAAGTTGTGTTCGACAGGGCGGACACCATATATTTT.

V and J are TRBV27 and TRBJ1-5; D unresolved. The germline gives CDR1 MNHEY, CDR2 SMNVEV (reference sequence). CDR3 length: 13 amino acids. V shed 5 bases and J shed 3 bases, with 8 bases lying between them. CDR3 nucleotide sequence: TGTGCCAGCAGTCCCCGACTCAATCAGCCCCAGCATTTT. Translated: CASSPRLNQPQHF.

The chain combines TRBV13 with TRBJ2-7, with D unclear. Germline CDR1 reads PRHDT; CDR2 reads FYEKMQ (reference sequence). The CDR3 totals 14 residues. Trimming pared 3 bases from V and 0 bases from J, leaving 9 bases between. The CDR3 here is CASSFSSSSYEQYF. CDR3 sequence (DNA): TGTGCCAGCAGCTTTTCCTCGAGCTCCTACGAGCAGTACTTC.

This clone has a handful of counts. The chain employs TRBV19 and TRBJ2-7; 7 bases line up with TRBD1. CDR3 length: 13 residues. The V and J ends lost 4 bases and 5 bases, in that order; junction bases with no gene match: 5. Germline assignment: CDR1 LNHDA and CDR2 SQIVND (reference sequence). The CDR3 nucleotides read TGTGCCAGTAGTACACAGGGGTCCAACGAGCAGTACTTC. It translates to CASSTQGSNEQYF.

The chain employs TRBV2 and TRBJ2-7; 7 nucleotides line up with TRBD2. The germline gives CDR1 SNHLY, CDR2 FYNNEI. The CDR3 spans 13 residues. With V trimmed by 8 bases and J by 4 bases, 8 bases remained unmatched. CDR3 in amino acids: CASFASGSYEQYF. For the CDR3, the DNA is TGTGCCAGCTTCGCTAGCGGATCATACGAGCAGTACTTC.

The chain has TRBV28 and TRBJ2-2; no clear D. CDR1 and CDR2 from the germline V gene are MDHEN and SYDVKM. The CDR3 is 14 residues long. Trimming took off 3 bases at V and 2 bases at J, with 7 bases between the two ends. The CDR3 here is CASSFETNTGELFF. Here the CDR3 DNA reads TGTGCCAGCAGTTTTGAAACTAACACCGGGGAGCTGTTTTTT.